This TCR beta chain appears in the sequencing data of a study of OX40 agonist ivuxolimab in advanced cancers. Turning to the study itself: The patients got ivuxolimab, which is an agonistic anti-OX40 (CD134) antibody. Age averaged about 60 years (range about 20 to 80), and around 78% were male. Points from the study as a whole: Within 6 weeks, CD4+ and CD8+ blood T cells expanded clonally at 0.1 to 3.0 mg/kg.

The V and J ends lost 1 base and 4 bases respectively, with 7 bases between them. The germline gives CDR1 SGHVS, CDR2 FNYEAQ. The CDR3 covers 13 residues. Prior autoimmune disease or systemic immunosuppression barred patients. A word on this clone: Its antigen is undetermined.

Assay used: immunoSEQ multiplex PCR; TCRdb lists only in-frame clones, some missing. Among 50,000 or so clones, over 80% were seen once, and the ten largest hold under 6%. The sample here was CD4+ or CD8+ T cells sorted from blood, taken in a trial of the OX40 agonist ivuxolimab. The origin of this receptor is an adult with an advanced solid tumor such as melanoma, head and neck, liver or kidney cancer. The genes are TRBV7-6 and TRBJ2-5; unclear D gene. DNA for the CDR3: TGTGCCAGCAGCTTAGATTTATTAGAGACCCAGTACTTC. Amino acid sequence: CASSLDLLETQYF.